A single sample is the source of the 2 T cell receptor beta chains below, sequenced in a study of CD8 T cells in Susac syndrome. RNA was extracted with the RNeasy kit, and a quantity of roughly 0.45 to 1 ug was reverse transcribed using random hexamers. MiXCR was run by TCRdb on the immunoSEQ multiplex PCR reads, yielding one entry per CDR3 protein. The sample lists about 150,000 distinct CDR3 sequences, about 95% occurring once. Material for sequencing was CD8+ T cells from PBMCs. These receptors came from a human donor with multiple sclerosis.

V and J are TRBV30 and TRBJ2-1; the D gene is possibly TRBD1 (5 bases). The CDR3 runs 12 residues. Germline assignment: CDR1 GTSNPN and CDR2 SVGIG (reference sequence). Between the trimmed V and J ends, which lost 4 bases and 5 bases, there was a span of 9 bases. As DNA, the CDR3 is TGTGCCTGGACAACAGGAGACAATGAGCAGTTCTTC. Translated: CAWTTGDNEQFF.

Written as DNA, the CDR3 is TGTGCCAGCCCCTTGAAGGGACCAAACTATGGCTACACCTTC. Its translation is CASPLKGPNYGYTF. This rearrangement joins TRBV7-2 to TRBJ1-2; D possibly corresponds to TRBD1 (5 bases). CDR3 length equals 14 residues. V was pared by 8 bases and J by 2 bases, with 15 bases between. CDR1 is SGHTA and CDR2 is FQGNSA in the germline V gene.